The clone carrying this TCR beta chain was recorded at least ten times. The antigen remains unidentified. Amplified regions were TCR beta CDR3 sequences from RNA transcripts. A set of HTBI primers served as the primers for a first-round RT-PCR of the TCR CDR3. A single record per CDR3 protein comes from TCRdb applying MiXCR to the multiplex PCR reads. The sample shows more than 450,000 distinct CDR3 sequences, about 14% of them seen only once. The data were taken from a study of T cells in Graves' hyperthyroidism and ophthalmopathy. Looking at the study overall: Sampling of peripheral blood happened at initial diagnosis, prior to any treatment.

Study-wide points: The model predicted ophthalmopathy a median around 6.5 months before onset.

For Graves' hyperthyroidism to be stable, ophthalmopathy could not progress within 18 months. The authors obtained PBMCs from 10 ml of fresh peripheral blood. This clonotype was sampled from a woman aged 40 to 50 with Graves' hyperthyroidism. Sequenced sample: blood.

The CDR3 sequence is CASSSTPSTDTQYF. In DNA, the CDR3 is TGTGCCAGCAGTTCAACCCCTAGCACAGATACGCAGTATTTT. The genes are TRBV28 and TRBJ2-3; D is unresolved. Trimming pared 4 bases from V and 0 bases from J, leaving 8 bases between. CDR3 length: 14 amino acids. Per the germline V gene, CDR1 is MDHEN and CDR2 is SYDVKM. The entire variable domain, with the rest obtained from reference TRBV28 and TRBJ2-3, is as follows: DVKVTQSSRYLVKRTGEKVFLECVQDMDHENMFWYRQDPGLGLRLIYFSYDVKMKEKGDIPEGYSVSREKKERFSLILESASTNQTSMYLCASSSTPSTDTQYFGPGTRLTVL.